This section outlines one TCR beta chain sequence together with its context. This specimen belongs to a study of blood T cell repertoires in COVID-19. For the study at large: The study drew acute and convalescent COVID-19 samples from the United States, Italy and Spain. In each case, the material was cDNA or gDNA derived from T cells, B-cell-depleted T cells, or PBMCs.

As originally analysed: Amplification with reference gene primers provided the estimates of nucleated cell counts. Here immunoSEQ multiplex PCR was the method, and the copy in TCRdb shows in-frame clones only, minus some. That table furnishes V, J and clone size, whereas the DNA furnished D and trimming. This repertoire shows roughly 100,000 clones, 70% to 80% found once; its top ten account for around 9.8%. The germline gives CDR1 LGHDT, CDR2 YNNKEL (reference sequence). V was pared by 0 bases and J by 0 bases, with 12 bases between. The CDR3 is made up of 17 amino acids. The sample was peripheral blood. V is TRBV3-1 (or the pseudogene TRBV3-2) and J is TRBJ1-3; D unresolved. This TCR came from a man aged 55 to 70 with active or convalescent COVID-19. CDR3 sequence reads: CASSQDLVSPSGNTIYF. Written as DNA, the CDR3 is TGTGCCAGCAGCCAAGATTTGGTCAGTCCCTCTGGAAACACCATATATTTT.